These T cell receptor beta chains were read from a single sample in a study of shared clonotypes between healthy human individuals. Using immunoSEQ multiplex PCR, the repertoire was profiled, and TCRdb retains in-frame clones only, with some absent. The table records 600,000 to 750,000 clones, approximately 77% of them present only once. Sequenced input: memory CD4+ T cells sorted from blood. All receptors come from a woman aged 25 to 39 in good health. Both conserved end residues are part of each CDR3. Fields, in order: V gene, CDR3 length, D gene, clone size, J gene, CDR3 DNA, CDR3 protein. The D gene is left open where the match is weak. Clone size is stated in some rows and not others, as once, few, many or a class when expanded.

TRBV6-5	13	TRBD2	.	TRBJ2-7	TGTGCCAGCTGGACTAGCGGGAGATACGAGCAGTACTTC	CASWTSGRYEQYF
TRBV7-2	16	.	few	TRBJ1-2	TGTGCCAGCAGCTTAGCGAAGGGATTGGGACTGTATGGCTACACCTTC	CASSLAKGLGLYGYTF
TRBV5-1	14	TRBD1	.	TRBJ2-1	TGCGCCAGCAGCTGGGGGACAGAAGGTCATGAGCAGTTCTTC	CASSWGTEGHEQFF
TRBV30	14	TRBD1	.	TRBJ2-7	TGTGCCTGGACGACCGGGACAGTCCCCTACGAGCAGTACTTC	CAWTTGTVPYEQYF
TRBV18	16	.	.	TRBJ2-1	TGTGCCAGCTCACCCCCCGGTCTTGGCTCCTACAATGAGCAGTTCTTC	CASSPPGLGSYNEQFF
TRBV19	16	.	.	TRBJ1-4	TGTGCCAGTAGTCCCTCCCGGATCTCAACTAATGAAAAACTGTTTTTT	CASSPSRISTNEKLFF
TRBV7-9	12	.	.	TRBJ2-7	TGTGCCAGCAGCTGGGAGACCTACGAGCAGTACTTC	CASSWETYEQYF
TRBV30	15	.	many	TRBJ1-1	TGTGCCTGGAGTGAATCGGGCAGGGTGAACACTGAAGCTTTCTTT	CAWSESGRVNTEAFF
TRBV15	14	.	.	TRBJ2-1	TGTGCCACCAGCAGAGACCTCGAGTACAATGAGCAGTTCTTC	CATSRDLEYNEQFF
TRBV18	15	TRBD1	.	TRBJ2-7	TGTGCCAGCTCACCCGGACAGGGGGCCGGGGACGAGCAGTACTTC	CASSPGQGAGDEQYF
TRBV7-8	14	.	few	TRBJ2-3	TGTGCCAGCAGCTTAGCGGGAAGCGAGGATACGCAGTATTTT	CASSLAGSEDTQYF
TRBV30	13	TRBD2	.	TRBJ2-2	TGTGCCCGTAGCGGGGTCAACACCGGGGAGCTGTTTTTT	CARSGVNTGELFF
TRBV28	16	TRBD1	.	TRBJ2-7	TGTGCCAGCAGTTTATTCAGGGGGCTCGGGGCCTACGAGCAGTACTTC	CASSLFRGLGAYEQYF
TRBV27	14	.	.	TRBJ2-1	TGTGCCAGCATAAAAGAATACGCGGGCGATGAGCAGTTCTTC	CASIKEYAGDEQFF
TRBV5-1	14	TRBD1	.	TRBJ2-7	TGCGCCAGCAGCTTTACAGGGGAGAGCTACGAGCAGTACTTC	CASSFTGESYEQYF
TRBV7-2	15	TRBD1	.	TRBJ1-2	TGTGCCAGCAGCCAAAGGACAGGGCCCGAGTATGGCTACACCTTC	CASSQRTGPEYGYTF
TRBV6-1	12	.	.	TRBJ1-5	TGTGCCAGCAGTCCAAGCAATCAGCCCCAGCATTTT	CASSPSNQPQHF
TRBV5-6	13	TRBD1	.	TRBJ2-5	TGTGCCAGCAGCTTGTACAGGGGAGAGACCCAGTACTTC	CASSLYRGETQYF
TRBV5-5	15	.	.	TRBJ2-7	TGTGCCAGCAGCTTGGATGGTGGAGGAGGCTACGAGCAGTACTTC	CASSLDGGGGYEQYF
TRBV27	15	TRBD2	.	TRBJ2-1	TGTGCCAGCAGTTTATCCTCGGCGGGAGGTAATGAGCAGTTCTTC	CASSLSSAGGNEQFF
TRBV7-8	13	.	.	TRBJ2-5	TGTGCCAGCAGCCGGGGATCACAAGAGACCCAGTACTTC	CASSRGSQETQYF
TRBV7-9	15	.	.	TRBJ2-1	TGTGCCAGCAGCTTACTCTGGAGCTCCTACAATGAGCAGTTCTTC	CASSLLWSSYNEQFF
TRBV27	16	.	.	TRBJ2-3	TGTGCCAGCAGTCCCACAGTTGCTAGGGGGAGGGATACGCAGTATTTT	CASSPTVARGRDTQYF
TRBV15	14	.	.	TRBJ2-7	TGTGCCACCAGCAGAGATAGTGGACTACCACAGCAGTACTTC	CATSRDSGLPQQYF
TRBV5-1	14	.	few	TRBJ1-1	TGCGCCAGCAGCCGGAGTGGGGAGAACACTGAAGCTTTCTTT	CASSRSGENTEAFF
TRBV9	15	.	once	TRBJ1-2	TGTGCCAGCAGCGTAGTCCGGGGAGGAGGCTATGGCTACACCTTC	CASSVVRGGGYGYTF
TRBV5-6	16	.	once	TRBJ2-3	TGTGCCAGCAGTACTGCCGGGACCGGTACCGGTGATACGCAGTATTTT	CASSTAGTGTGDTQYF
TRBV25-1	15	TRBD2	.	TRBJ2-1	TGTGCCAGCTGGAAAGGAGCGGGAGGTAACAATGAGCAGTTCTTC	CASWKGAGGNNEQFF
TRBV18	14	.	.	TRBJ2-5	TGTGCCAGCTCTTCAGTCGAGGGAAAAGAGACCCAGTACTTC	CASSSVEGKETQYF
TRBV18	17	.	.	TRBJ2-6	TGTGCCAGCTCACGAAGGGACGGACCTTCTGGGGCCAACGTCCTGACTTTC	CASSRRDGPSGANVLTF
TRBV5-1	16	.	few	TRBJ2-7	TGCGCCAGCAGCTTGGATGCGGCCACCCTTGGGTCGGAGCAGTACTTC	CASSLDAATLGSEQYF
TRBV5-1	15	.	.	TRBJ2-7	TGCGCCAGCAGCTTGGTGGCAGGACGTCTGGGCGAGCAGTACTTC	CASSLVAGRLGEQYF
TRBV6-1	12	.	.	TRBJ1-2	TGTGCCAGCAGCCCGCCCTTCTATGGCTACACCTTC	CASSPPFYGYTF
TRBV5-1	17	TRBD2	.	TRBJ2-3	TGCGCCAGCAGCTTGGGACTAGCGGGAGTCGGCACAGATACGCAGTATTTT	CASSLGLAGVGTDTQYF
TRBV9	15	.	.	TRBJ2-1	TGTGCCAGCAGCGTAGTATCTACTAGTAGCAATGAGCAGTTCTTC	CASSVVSTSSNEQFF
TRBV27	15	TRBD1	few	TRBJ1-2	TGTGCCAGCACTTTCGTAGGGACAGGGGGCGGTGGCTACACCTTC	CASTFVGTGGGGYTF
TRBV2	13	.	.	TRBJ1-2	TGTGCCAGCAGTGAAGGGACCAACTATGGCTACACCTTC	CASSEGTNYGYTF
TRBV6-1	15	.	.	TRBJ1-2	TGTGCCAGCAGTGCCGTACAGGGATCGGGCTATGGCTACACCTTC	CASSAVQGSGYGYTF
TRBV4-1	14	.	few	TRBJ2-2	TGCGCCAGCAGCCCCCCGGTGGGGACCGGGGAGCTGTTTTTT	CASSPPVGTGELFF
TRBV30	12	.	.	TRBJ2-3	TGTGCCTCGCACGGGGTCACAGATACGCAGTATTTT	CASHGVTDTQYF
TRBV18	13	.	.	TRBJ1-2	TGTGCCAGCTCACCAGCAGTTAACTATGGCTACACCTTC	CASSPAVNYGYTF
TRBV28	16	TRBD1	.	TRBJ1-2	TGTGCCAGCAGGGGAACAACAGGGGGCGGCGGGTATGGCTACACCTTC	CASRGTTGGGGYGYTF